This T cell receptor beta chain was documented in a study of TIL therapy for anti-PD-1-resistant metastatic lung cancer. The libraries were made with immunoSEQ v3. This table comes from immunoSEQ multiplex PCR, and its TCRdb copy is limited to in-frame clones, with some not included. The profile shows 25,000 to 35,000 clones, 74% of them singletons. Specified time point: pre-treatment sample, taken before nivolumab and TIL therapy. The sample was blood, taken at baseline. This sequence was found in a woman aged 30-85 years with non-small cell lung cancer.

CDR3 in amino acids: CASSQTAGGYQETQYF. In DNA, the CDR3 is TGCGCCAGCAGTCAAACCGCAGGGGGTTACCAAGAGACCCAGTACTTC. The V call is TRBV23-1, the J call TRBJ2-5, with 7 bases fitting TRBD1. TRBV23-1 is filed as an ORF, its function uncertain. Unmatched junction bases numbered 6, after V lost 2 bases and J lost 0 bases. The CDR3 length is 16 residues.